The rows below give T cell receptor beta chains drawn from one sample of a study of T cells in Graves' hyperthyroidism and ophthalmopathy. One entry per CDR3 protein, called by TCRdb with MiXCR from the multiplex PCR reads. The sample yields about 560,000 distinct CDR3 sequences, less than 20% seen once. Sequencing was done on a sample of blood. These receptor sequences come from a woman younger than 45 with Graves' hyperthyroidism. Each CDR3 is given with its conserved first and last residue. The D gene is left open where the match is weak.

length | J | V | D | CDR3
15 | TRBJ2-2 | TRBV7-6 | TRBD1 | CASSRTGGEAGELFF
16 | TRBJ2-7 | TRBV7-2 | TRBD2 | CASSLGLAGAPYEQYF
16 | TRBJ2-7 | TRBV28 | TRBD2 | CASVTPLAGAINEQYF
15 | TRBJ2-3 | TRBV30 | NA | CAWSVGDRSTDTQYF
19 | TRBJ2-3 | TRBV7-3 | TRBD2 | CASSLGPPDIAGSTDTQYF
16 | TRBJ2-7 | TRBV13 | TRBD2 | CASSSPPGLAPYEQYF
13 | TRBJ2-5 | TRBV28 | NA | CASKLDHQETQYF
17 | TRBJ2-3 | TRBV5-5 | TRBD2 | CASSSFGVAGGTDTQYF
16 | TRBJ2-3 | TRBV7-6 | NA | CASSRYPTGSTGTQYF
15 | TRBJ1-1 | TRBV27 | NA | CASSPSLGLNTEAFF
15 | TRBJ2-1 | TRBV12-3/TRBV12-4 | NA | CASSLVGIGNNEQFF
15 | TRBJ2-1 | TRBV18 | TRBD2 | CASSAVAGSYNEQFF
17 | TRBJ2-3 | TRBV29-1 | TRBD2 | CSVEGRFAGGATDTQYF
16 | TRBJ2-3 | TRBV7-2 | TRBD1 | CASSTRTGDIADTQYF
13 | TRBJ2-7 | TRBV9 | NA | CASSVDGGYEQYF
13 | TRBJ2-7 | TRBV11-1 | TRBD1 | CASGRTGRYEQYF
13 | TRBJ2-4 | TRBV11-2 | NA | CASSLAGDNIQYF
14 | TRBJ2-5 | TRBV18 | NA | CASSPPVVSETQYF
15 | TRBJ1-1 | TRBV9 | NA | CASSVDGDLNTEAFF
15 | TRBJ2-3 | TRBV4-1 | TRBD2 | CASSLGRESTDTQYF
13 | TRBJ2-7 | TRBV20-1 | TRBD2 | CSAPRTSAHEQYF
15 | TRBJ1-2 | TRBV9 | TRBD1 | CASSGSRQGNYGYTF
15 | TRBJ2-7 | TRBV7-9 | NA | CASSLTGRGHTEQYF
14 | TRBJ2-3 | TRBV20-1 | NA | CSATVGVGTDTQYF
16 | TRBJ2-1 | TRBV11-3 | TRBD2 | CASSRTAGGPHNEQFF
15 | TRBJ2-7 | TRBV5-1 | TRBD1 | CASRPVGTGPNEQYF
14 | TRBJ1-4 | TRBV12-3/TRBV12-4 | TRBD1 | CASSLKQGNEKLFF
19 | TRBJ2-3 | TRBV28 | TRBD2 | CASSFPKLTSGTSPDTQYF
20 | TRBJ2-2 | TRBV9 | NA | CASSPRTGASGSPSTGELFF
16 | TRBJ2-1 | TRBV5-1 | TRBD2 | CASSLASGETYNEQFF
15 | TRBJ2-1 | TRBV27 | NA | CASSARLVSENEQFF
15 | TRBJ1-1 | TRBV7-9 | NA | CASSFPPGGNTEAFF
15 | TRBJ2-7 | TRBV5-6 | TRBD1 | CASSRFRTGNYEQYF
12 | TRBJ1-2 | TRBV3-1 | NA | CASSHSNYGYTF
15 | TRBJ2-1 | TRBV28 | TRBD2 | CASSLLAGGRDEQFF
18 | TRBJ2-3 | TRBV11-1 | TRBD2 | CASSLVGWTSGNTDTQYF
14 | TRBJ1-1 | TRBV27 | NA | CASSLSLGATEAFF
14 | TRBJ2-7 | TRBV5-5 | NA | CASSLALGQNEQYF
14 | TRBJ1-6 | TRBV5-6 | NA | CASGLVGTDSPLHF
15 | TRBJ2-4 | TRBV6-1 | TRBD1 | CASSPGTDTSNIQYF
13 | TRBJ2-1 | TRBV19 | TRBD1 | CASSNRGYNEQFF